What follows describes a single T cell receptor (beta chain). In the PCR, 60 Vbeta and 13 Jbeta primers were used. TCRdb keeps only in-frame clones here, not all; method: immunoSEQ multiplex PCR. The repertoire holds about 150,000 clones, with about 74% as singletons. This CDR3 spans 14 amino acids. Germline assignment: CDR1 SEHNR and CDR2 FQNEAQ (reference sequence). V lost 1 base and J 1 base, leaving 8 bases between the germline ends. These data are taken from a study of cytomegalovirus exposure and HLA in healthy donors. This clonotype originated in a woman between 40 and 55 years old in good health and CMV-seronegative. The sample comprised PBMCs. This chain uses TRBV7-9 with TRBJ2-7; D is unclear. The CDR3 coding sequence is TGTGCCAGCAGCTTAGAGCACGTGTCCTACGAGCAGTACTTC. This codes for CASSLEHVSYEQYF.